A selection of T cell receptor beta chains follows, all from one sample in a study of blood T cell repertoires in COVID-19. TCRdb's copy holds only in-frame clones and misses some; the assay was immunoSEQ multiplex PCR. The table shows 120,000 or so clones, with more than 60% occurring only once. Sequencing was done on a sample of peripheral blood. All receptors come from a man between 50 and 59 years old with acute or convalescent COVID-19. CDR3s include the opening cysteine and the closing phenylalanine or tryptophan. The D gene is left open where the match is weak. Size tells how often a clone was seen (once, few, many) or the class of an expanded clone, and some rows leave it out.

J gene,V gene,clone size,D gene,CDR3 DNA,CDR3 protein
TRBJ1-4,TRBV7-6,few,TRBD1,TGTGCCAGCAGCCGGACAGGGAGTAATGAAAAACTGTTTTTT,CASSRTGSNEKLFF
TRBJ2-7,TRBV10-1,-,TRBD1,TGCGCCAGCAGCTCCGGACAGGGTTACGAGCAGTACTTC,CASSSGQGYEQYF
TRBJ2-2,TRBV5-1,-,-,TGCGCCAGCAGCCTAGGGGGAGCCGGGGAGCTGTTTTTT,CASSLGGAGELFF
TRBJ2-5,TRBV9,-,TRBD1,TGTGCCAGCAGCCCGAGACAGGGGGAAGAGACCCAGTACTTC,CASSPRQGEETQYF
TRBJ2-3,TRBV5-4,-,-,TGTGCCAGCAGCTTGGCGGGGGAGGATACGCAGTATTTT,CASSLAGEDTQYF
TRBJ1-1,TRBV18,few,-,TGTGCCAGCTCTCCACAGGGAAGGGGAACTGAAGCTTTCTTT,CASSPQGRGTEAFF
TRBJ2-3,TRBV15,-,-,TGTGCCACCAGCAGAGTCCCTAGTGGGACAGATACGCAGTATTTT,CATSRVPSGTDTQYF
TRBJ2-3,TRBV9,-,TRBD2,TGTGCCAGCAGCTCAACTCCCTCTAGCGGGGGTTTCTATGGCACAGATACGCAGTATTTT,CASSSTPSSGGFYGTDTQYF
TRBJ2-5,TRBV15,-,TRBD2,TGTGCCACCAGCAGCTTAGCGGGAGACTGGGGGGAGACCCAGTACTTC,CATSSLAGDWGETQYF
TRBJ2-5,TRBV19,few,TRBD2,TGTGCCAGTAGTATTGCGGCGCGGGGGGAGACCCAGTACTTC,CASSIAARGETQYF
TRBJ1-1,TRBV3-1/TRBV3-2,-,-,TGTGCCAGCAGCCAGGGGGGTCTCACTGAAGCTTTCTTT,CASSQGGLTEAFF
TRBJ1-4,TRBV7-2,-,TRBD1,TGTGCCAGCAGCTCGCAGGGGGCGACTAATGAAAAACTGTTTTTT,CASSSQGATNEKLFF
TRBJ1-1,TRBV4-1,-,-,TGCGCCAGCAGGGAAAGGGGCACTGAAGCTTTCTTT,CASRERGTEAFF
TRBJ2-3,TRBV13,-,TRBD2,TGTGCCAGCAGCCCTACGGTGATAAGGGGGGGACTAGCGGGAACGAGTACGCAGTATTTT,CASSPTVIRGGLAGTSTQYF
TRBJ2-1,TRBV12-5,-,TRBD2,TGTGCTACCGGACTAGCGGGGGGCCATGAGCAGTTCTTC,CATGLAGGHEQFF
TRBJ1-1,TRBV29-1,few,-,TGCAGCGCCGGTCCGGGTCCAGATAAGAACACTGAAGCTTTCTTT,CSAGPGPDKNTEAFF
TRBJ1-1,TRBV19,-,-,TGTGCCAGTAGCCACACTTCGGGCACTGAAGCTTTCTTT,CASSHTSGTEAFF
TRBJ2-1,TRBV29-1,-,-,TGCAGCGTTGTAAGGGGAGGCGAGCAGTTCTTC,CSVVRGGEQFF
TRBJ2-7,TRBV29-1,-,-,TGCAGCTTTGAACGGACACCGTCCGACGAGCAGTACTTC,CSFERTPSDEQYF
TRBJ2-5,TRBV5-1,-,-,TGCGCCAGCAGCTTTGCCTCGAGGGAGGAGACCCAGTACTTC,CASSFASREETQYF
TRBJ1-5,TRBV6-5,-,TRBD1,TGTGCCAGCAGCCGGGGACAGCCTAATCAGCCCCAGCATTTT,CASSRGQPNQPQHF
TRBJ2-5,TRBV11-3,few,TRBD2,TGTGCCAGCAGCTTCGCTAGCGGGACCCAAGAGACCCAGTACTTC,CASSFASGTQETQYF
TRBJ2-7,TRBV27,-,-,TGTGCCAGCAGTATACAGGGTGTGGGGTTCTACGAGCAGTACTTC,CASSIQGVGFYEQYF
TRBJ1-3,TRBV30,-,-,TGTGCCTGGGGAGAGGGAGACTTTTCTGGAAACACCATATATTTT,CAWGEGDFSGNTIYF
TRBJ2-5,TRBV11-2,-,TRBD1,TGTGCCAGCAGCTTAAGCGGACAGGGGAGGGAGACCCAGTACTTC,CASSLSGQGRETQYF
TRBJ2-3,TRBV5-1,-,TRBD2,TGCGCCAGCAGCTTGCGAGTTAGCGGGAGGGCCCGAACAGATACGCAGTATTTT,CASSLRVSGRARTDTQYF
TRBJ1-1,TRBV4-1,-,-,TGCGCCAGCAGCCAAGATTCCAGGGGACTAGAAGCTTTCTTT,CASSQDSRGLEAFF
TRBJ1-4,TRBV5-1,-,TRBD1,TGCGCCAGCAGCTTTTGGGGGACAGGTGAAAAACTGTTTTTT,CASSFWGTGEKLFF
TRBJ1-2,TRBV28,medium-sized,TRBD1,TGTGCCAGCAGTTTAAGGGACAGCTACTATGGCTACACCTTC,CASSLRDSYYGYTF
TRBJ1-4,TRBV15,few,TRBD1,TGTGCCACCAGCAGACCAGACAGGGGGCGAGGGTGGCCCTATAATGAAAAACTGTTTTTT,CATSRPDRGRGWPYNEKLFF
TRBJ1-1,TRBV7-3,-,-,TGTGCCAGCAGCTTAACGACCGGAGATGAAGCTTTCTTT,CASSLTTGDEAFF
TRBJ2-5,TRBV7-9,-,-,TGTGCCAGCGACTCTGCGGGGGCCTGGGAGACCCAGTACTTC,CASDSAGAWETQYF
TRBJ2-1,TRBV5-4,-,TRBD2,TGTGCCAGCAGCTCTACTAGCGGGGGGGCCAATGAGCAGTTCTTC,CASSSTSGGANEQFF
TRBJ2-7,TRBV29-1,-,TRBD2,TGCAGCGTAAAAACTAGCGGGAGTGGCTACGAGCAGTACTTC,CSVKTSGSGYEQYF
TRBJ1-5,TRBV18,-,-,TGTGCCAGCTCACCTCGTATAGACCCAGGGGATCAGCCCCAGCATTTT,CASSPRIDPGDQPQHF
TRBJ2-3,TRBV11-2,-,-,TGTGCCAGCAGCCTACTTCGAGTTAGCACAGATACGCAGTATTTT,CASSLLRVSTDTQYF
TRBJ2-3,TRBV11-2,once,TRBD1,TGTGCCAGCAGCCCGACAGGGACAGATACGCAGTATTTT,CASSPTGTDTQYF
TRBJ2-5,TRBV28,-,TRBD1,TGTGCCAGCAGTTTATGGGGACAGGGGCAAGAGACCCAGTACTTC,CASSLWGQGQETQYF
TRBJ2-1,TRBV6-6,-,TRBD2,TGTGCCAGCAGTCTGACTAGCTCCTTGCCCTCCTACAATGAGCAGTTCTTC,CASSLTSSLPSYNEQFF
TRBJ2-7,TRBV9,-,TRBD2,TGTGCCAGCAGCGTATCGGGACTAGCGGGAGTGTACGAGCAGTACTTC,CASSVSGLAGVYEQYF
TRBJ2-5,TRBV28,-,-,TGTGCCAGCAGTGCGACCCAAAGGGGGACCCAGTACTTC,CASSATQRGTQYF
TRBJ2-1,TRBV28,-,TRBD2,TGTGCCAGCACCCCAAGCGGGAGGGCCTGGGATGAGCAGTTCTTC,CASTPSGRAWDEQFF
TRBJ1-1,TRBV13,-,-,TGTGCCAGCAGCTACGCGGGTCGGACTGAAGCTTTCTTT,CASSYAGRTEAFF
TRBJ1-5,TRBV7-9,many,-,TGTGCCAGCAGCTTAGGGCAGAGCAATCAGCCCCAGCATTTT,CASSLGQSNQPQHF